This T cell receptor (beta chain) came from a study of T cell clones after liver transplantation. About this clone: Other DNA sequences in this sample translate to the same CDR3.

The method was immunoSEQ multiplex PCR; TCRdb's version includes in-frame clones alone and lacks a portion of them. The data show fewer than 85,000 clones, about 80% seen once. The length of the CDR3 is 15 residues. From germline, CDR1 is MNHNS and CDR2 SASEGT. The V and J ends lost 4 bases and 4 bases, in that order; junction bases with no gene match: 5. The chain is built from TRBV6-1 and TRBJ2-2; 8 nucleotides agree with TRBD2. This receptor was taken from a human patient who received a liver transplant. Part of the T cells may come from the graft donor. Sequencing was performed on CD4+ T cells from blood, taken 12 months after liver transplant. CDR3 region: CASSGSLAATGELFF. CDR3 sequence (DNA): TGTGCCAGCAGTGGGTCACTAGCGGCCACCGGGGAGCTGTTTTTT.